Presented here are 14 T cell receptor beta chains from one specimen sequenced in a study of CXCR3-negative and CXCR3-positive naive CD8 T cells. Study results and caveats: CXCR3-expressing naive cells carried TRB CDR3s more hydrophobic than those of CXCR3-negative naive cells.

Preparation of TRB cDNA libraries relied on 5' RACE carrying UMI labels. TCRdb reanalyzed the 5' RACE reads, giving one entry per CDR3 protein sequence and no DNA. This table lists around 160,000 distinct CDR3 sequences. Their antigen targets remain unknown. Material: naive CXCR3+ CD8+ T cells from blood. Noted subset: CD45RO-CCR7+CD27+CD95- naive CD8+ T cells expressing CXCR3 (TNR3+). These receptors all stem from a human donor in good health. Some clones in this sample may be carry-over from other donors' samples.

This chain links TRBV5-1 with TRBJ1-2. The V gene's germline CDR1 is SGHRS and CDR2 YFSETQ. The CDR3 spans 12 residues. The CDR3 loop is CASSQYLYGYTF.

This rearrangement joins TRBV5-3 to TRBJ2-1; the D gene TCRdb calls, TRBD2, cannot be checked with no DNA. TRBV5-3 is recorded as an ORF, its role being uncertain. The CDR3 has 16 amino acids. This chain's CDR3 is CARSSGWSGGKHEQFF.

CDR3 amino acids: CATSRVNAAPGGYTF. The chain joins TRBV15 to TRBJ1-2. The CDR3 extends over 15 amino acids. The germline V gene has CDR1 LNHNV and CDR2 YYDKDF (reference sequence).

This chain uses TRBV7-9 with TRBJ2-7; TCRdb's D call, TRBD2, is unchecked because there is no DNA. The CDR3 is made up of 13 amino acids. CDR1 and CDR2 from the germline V gene are SEHNR and FQNEAQ (reference sequence). The CDR3 protein is CASSPGPTYEQYF.

The chain uses TRBV5-5 and TRBJ2-2; the TRBD1 assignment by TCRdb is unverifiable without DNA. This CDR3 is built from 16 residues. The germline gives CDR1 SGHKS, CDR2 YYEKEE (reference sequence). CDR3 in amino acids: CASSPTPRVYTGELFF. Variable domain in full (rest from reference TRBV5-5 and TRBJ2-2): DAGVTQSPTHLIKTRGQQVTLRCSPISGHKSVSWYQQVLGQGPQFIFQYYEKEERGRGNFPDRFSARQFPNYSSELNVNALLLGDSALYLCASSPTPRVYTGELFFGEGSRLTVL.

This chain uses TRBV6-5 with TRBJ1-1. In germline, CDR1 is MNHEY, CDR2 SVGAGI. This CDR3 region has 16 residues. CDR3: CASSYRQFFQNTEAFF.

The chain couples TRBV20-1 to TRBJ1-1; TCRdb lists TRBD1, though no DNA is available to test this call. The CDR3 covers 15 residues. The germline V gene has CDR1 DFQATT and CDR2 SNEGSKA (reference sequence). The CDR3 here is CSAEEGTSKGTEAFF.

This rearrangement joins TRBV6-6 to TRBJ1-3. The CDR3 contains 12 residues. CDR1 MNHNY and CDR2 SVGAGI come from the germline V gene (reference sequence). The CDR3: CASSYMSGTIYF.

The rearrangement joins TRBV4-1 to TRBJ2-1; TCRdb reports TRBD2, a call that lacks DNA to check it against. The CDR3 spans 19 residues. Germline V gene sequence: CDR1 MGHRA, CDR2 YSYEKL. CDR3 amino acids: CASSQDLIDAGGPRNEQFF.

The chain carries TRBV7-9 and TRBJ2-3; without DNA, the TCRdb call of TRBD2 cannot be checked. This CDR3 region has 20 residues. Germline V gene sequence: CDR1 SEHNR, CDR2 FQNEAQ (reference sequence). CDR3 loop: CASSPAHSSGRALSTDTQYF.

The chain carries TRBV29-1 and TRBJ2-7. This CDR3 contains 13 residues. Looked up from germline, CDR1 is SQVTM and CDR2 is ANQGSEA. CDR3 region: CSVEDGSIGEQYF.

This chain connects TRBV5-1 to TRBJ2-2; TCRdb designates TRBD2, a call that cannot be tested without DNA. This CDR3 spans 14 amino acids. The germline V gene has CDR1 SGHRS and CDR2 YFSETQ. The CDR3: CASSLAQGPGELFF. Variable domain in full (rest from reference TRBV5-1 and TRBJ2-2): KAGVTQTPRYLIKTRGQQVTLSCSPISGHRSVSWYQQTPGQGLQFLFEYFSETQRNKGNFPGRFSGRQFSNSRSEMNVSTLELGDSALYLCASSLAQGPGELFFGEGSRLTVL.

The rearrangement uses TRBV29-1 and TRBJ1-1. CDR1 and CDR2 from the germline V gene are SQVTM and ANQGSEA. The CDR3 covers 14 residues. The CDR3 protein is CSAGFGVQGTEAFF.

The chain combines TRBV29-1 with TRBJ1-1. Germline V gene lookup returns CDR1 SQVTM and CDR2 ANQGSEA. This CDR3 comprises 13 residues. This CDR3 is CSVEKVAGAEAFF.